This TCR beta chain derives from a study of T cell changes during pregnancy in multiple sclerosis. TCRdb's table, derived via immunoSEQ multiplex PCR, lists solely in-frame clones and lacks some. The repertoire holds under 25,000 clones, with roughly 88% as singletons. The CDR3 has 9 amino acids. Trimming stripped 11 bases from V and 9 bases from J, with 8 bases between. Germline V gene lookup returns CDR1 SNHLY and CDR2 FYNNEI. Sequencing used CD8+ T cells from peripheral blood mononuclear cells, obtained in the first trimester of pregnancy. The chain joins TRBV2 to TRBJ2-1; D may be TRBD1 (5 bases). This TCR was recovered from a female donor in good health, enrolled as a control in a pregnancy study. Here the CDR3 DNA reads TGTGCCGGTAGGGGTGAGCAGTTCTTC. Translating gives CAGRGEQFF.